This T cell receptor (beta chain) was sequenced for a study of blood T cell repertoires in COVID-19. Background on the study: Samples representing acute and convalescent COVID-19 were sourced from the United States, Italy and Spain. The analysed material was cDNA or gDNA that came from T cells, B-cell-depleted T cells, or PBMCs.

In the original analysis: By means of reference gene primer amplification, nucleated cell counts were estimated. Measured with immunoSEQ multiplex PCR; TCRdb has only the in-frame clones, and not every one. The V and J calls and clone size come from that table; D and trimming were worked out from the DNA. The sample has 84,000 or so clones; approximately 78% are singletons. V was clipped by 2 bases and J by 9 bases, with 11 bases between them. Germline-derived CDR1 and CDR2 are MNHEY and SVGAGI. CDR3 size: 13 residues. Sample: peripheral blood. The origin of this receptor is a human donor in a cohort sampled during active COVID-19. This rearrangement joins TRBV6-5 to TRBJ1-3; D not resolved. CDR3 bases: TGTGCCAGCAGTTACCTGGGCGAGGGCACCATATATTTT. This codes for CASSYLGEGTIYF.